These 30 T cell receptor beta chains originate from one sample sequenced in a study of patients and donors after allogeneic stem cell transplantation (TCRdb year 2020). The library was built by means of RT-PCR. Sequenced on a NextSeq 550. TCRdb reworked the public reads: Q25 trimming with fastp, MiXCR clone assembly, productive beta chains retained. Each entry is one CDR3 protein sequence, shown with its most common DNA and genes. This sample has approximately 170,000 distinct CDR3 sequences in its table, and about 24% of those were observed once. The ten largest account for approximately 26% of the sample. Source material: blood, either unsorted or a sorted T cell fraction (not recorded which). The receptors were gathered from a human donor who was either an allogeneic HSCT recipient or a stem cell or donor lymphocyte infusion donor (not recorded which). It is not recorded whose cells these are; they may come from a transplant donor.

This clonotype was seen only a few times. A junction end diverges from the germline sequence, so it may reflect a read error. This chain joins TRBV7-7 and TRBJ2-7; 10 nucleotides agree with TRBD2. The length of the CDR3 is 17 residues. Per the germline V gene, CDR1 is SSHAT and CDR2 is FNYEAQ (reference sequence). CDR3 in amino acids: CASSPRLSGRAGYEQYF. For the CDR3, the DNA is TGTGCTAGCAGCCCTAGGTTGAGCGGGAGGGCGGGTTACGAGCAGTACTTC.

In its sample, this clonotype was seen a few times. This sequence joins TRBV10-3 and TRBJ2-5; D gene ambiguous. Germline CDR1 and CDR2: ENHRY and SYGVKD. Deletions cut 4 bases from V and 4 bases from J, with 7 bases between. The CDR3 spans 12 residues. As DNA, the CDR3 is TGTGCCATCAGTGTTCCGGGAGAGACCCAGTACTTC. Translated: CAISVPGETQYF.

The V call is TRBV7-9, the J call TRBJ2-7; 11 bases are shared with TRBD2. Per the germline V gene, CDR1 is SEHNR and CDR2 is FQNEAQ (reference sequence). The CDR3 sequence is 16 residues long. J was trimmed by 3 bases and V by 4 bases; bases with no gene match: 8. The chain's CDR3 is CASSSLLAGGLYEQYF. The CDR3 DNA follows: TGTGCCAGCAGCTCTCTTCTAGCGGGAGGCCTCTACGAGCAGTACTTC.

The V gene is TRBV29-1, the J gene TRBJ1-2; D unresolved. Trimming left V 3 bases short and J 2 bases short, with 10 bases between. Germline lookup yields CDR1 SQVTM and CDR2 ANQGSEA. This CDR3 has 13 residues. Written as DNA, the CDR3 is TGCAGCGTTGAGGCCAAGGCAAACTATGGCTACACCTTC. Translating gives CSVEAKANYGYTF.

This clonotype was seen only a few times. The J gene is TRBJ2-1, the V gene TRBV20-1; D not resolved. Germline CDR1 is DFQATT and CDR2 is SNEGSKA (reference sequence). V lost 7 bases and J 4 bases, leaving 17 bases between the germline ends. This CDR3 contains 14 residues. CDR3: CSVKPSRTYNEQFF. The DNA of the CDR3 is TGCAGTGTTAAGCCCTCTAGAACTTACAATGAGCAGTTCTTC.

The V call is TRBV4-3, the J call TRBJ2-3; D unresolved. The CDR3 length is 14 residues. CDR1 and CDR2 (germline): LGHNA, YSLEER. The V and J ends lost 0 bases and 2 bases respectively, with 6 bases between them. In DNA, the CDR3 is TGCGCCAGCAGCCAAGATCCGGACACAGATACGCAGTATTTT. The encoded protein is CASSQDPDTDTQYF.

This clonotype was picked up a small number of times. The gene calls are TRBV29-1 and TRBJ1-1; 9 bases map to TRBD1. The V segment lost 5 bases and the J segment 5 bases; nucleotides outside the gene matches: 6. This CDR3 region has 13 residues. Germline V gene sequence: CDR1 SQVTM, CDR2 ANQGSEA. The CDR3: CSVRDRVETEAFF. For the CDR3, the DNA is TGCAGCGTTCGGGACAGGGTAGAGACTGAAGCTTTCTTT.

This clonotype was observed many times. The chain employs TRBV12-3 or TRBV12-4 and TRBJ1-1; no clear D gene. The CDR3 runs 13 residues. V lost 1 base and J lost 1, with 4 bases in between. The CDR3, as DNA: TGTGCCAGCAGTTTAGGCTGGAACACTGAAGCTTTCTTT. Protein product: CASSLGWNTEAFF.

The DNA of the CDR3 is TGTGCCAGCAGTTTTGGGACAACCTACGAGCAGTACTTC. Protein sequence: CASSFGTTYEQYF. The chain links TRBV12-3 or TRBV12-4 to TRBJ2-7; D perhaps matches TRBD1 (6 bases). The length of the CDR3 is 13 residues. V was cut by 3 bases and J by 2 bases, with 8 bases left in between.

This clonotype was counted at least ten times. This sequence joins TRBV11-2 and TRBJ1-4; TRBD1 is a possible D gene (5 bases). The germline V and J ends were trimmed by 3 bases and 8 bases, with 19 bases remaining between them. The CDR3 runs 16 residues. CDR1 and CDR2 (germline): SGHAT, FQNNGV. The CDR3 nucleotides are TGTGCCAGCAGCTTGGGGGTTAAAAGGGTTAAGGAAAAACTGTTTTTT. Protein: CASSLGVKRVKEKLFF. Based on the CDR3 plus reference TRBV11-2 and TRBJ1-4, the full variable domain is EAGVAQSPRYKIIEKRQSVAFWCNPISGHATLYWYQQILGQGPKLLIQFQNNGVVDDSQLPKDRFSAERLKGVDSTLKIQPAKLEDSAVYLCASSLGVKRVKEKLFFGSGTQLSVL.

A note on this clonotype: Since the CDR3 does not end with the conserved phenylalanine or tryptophan, this likely comes from a read error. The chain is built from TRBV19 and TRBJ2-7, with TRBD2 as a possible D gene (6 bases). The germline V gene encodes CDR1 LNHDA and CDR2 SQIVND (reference sequence). This CDR3 is 14 amino acids long. With 6 bases removed from V and 4 bases from J, the gap between germline ends came to 16 bases. CDR3: CASRQRAGNYEQYC. CDR3 DNA: TGTGCCAGTAGACAAAGGGCGGGGAATTACGAGCAGTACTGC.

This clonotype was counted ten times or more. DNA of the CDR3: TGTGCCAGCAGGGCCGGGACTAGCGCAGATACGCAGTATTTT. This sequence encodes CASRAGTSADTQYF. V is TRBV2 and J is TRBJ2-3, with 10 nucleotides matching TRBD2. Germline V lookup: CDR1 SNHLY, CDR2 FYNNEI. Trimming cost V 6 bases and J 4 bases; bases outside gene matches: 4. CDR3 length: 14 amino acids.

This clonotype was detected a few times. The gene calls are TRBV29-1 and TRBJ1-2; tentative D call: TRBD1 (5 bases). The CDR3 totals 12 residues. Germline V gene sequence: CDR1 SQVTM, CDR2 ANQGSEA. The V gene lost 4 bases and the J gene lost 6 bases, with 12 bases spanning the gap. The CDR3 DNA reads TGCAGCGTTGTTGCCAGGGTCCATGGCTACACCTTC. Protein: CSVVARVHGYTF.

This rearrangement joins TRBV27 to TRBJ2-2; D unclear. V lost 9 bases, J lost 1 base, and 9 bases lay in between. In germline, CDR1 is MNHEY, CDR2 SMNVEV (reference sequence). The CDR3 is 13 amino acids. CDR3 in DNA: TGTGCCAGTATCGACTGGAACACCGGGGAGCTGTTTTTT. Its protein is CASIDWNTGELFF.

This clonotype turned up a few times. The chain joins TRBV5-1 to TRBJ1-1, with D unresolved. The germline V gene encodes CDR1 SGHRS and CDR2 YFSETQ. The germline V and J ends were trimmed by 0 bases and 2 bases, with 8 bases remaining between them. The CDR3 runs to 14 residues. This CDR3 reads CASSLELPNTEAFF. The CDR3 bases are TGCGCCAGCAGCTTGGAGTTGCCTAACACTGAAGCTTTCTTT. The full variable domain, in which reference TRBV5-1 and TRBJ1-1 provide the parts outside the CDR3, is KAGVTQTPRYLIKTRGQQVTLSCSPISGHRSVSWYQQTPGQGLQFLFEYFSETQRNKGNFPGRFSGRQFSNSRSEMNVSTLELGDSALYLCASSLELPNTEAFFGQGTRLTVV.

Here the CDR3 reads CASSLDGSEQYF. The CDR3, as DNA: TGCGCCAGCAGCTTGGATGGGTCCGAGCAGTACTTC. The rearrangement joins TRBV5-1 to TRBJ2-7; D gene unclear. Germline CDR1 is SGHRS and CDR2 is YFSETQ. The CDR3 covers 12 residues. V lost 0 bases and J 6 bases, leaving 7 bases between the germline ends.

This rearrangement joins TRBV12-3 or TRBV12-4 to TRBJ2-1; D not resolved. V was pared by 7 bases and J by 7 bases, with 8 bases between. This CDR3 comprises 11 residues. This chain's CDR3 is CASTHRNEQFF. The DNA of the CDR3 is TGTGCCAGCACTCACCGTAATGAGCAGTTCTTC.

The chain is built from TRBV9 and TRBJ1-1; maybe TRBD1 (6 bases). This CDR3 is 15 amino acids long. CDR1 and CDR2 from the germline V gene are SGDLS and YYNGEE. Deletions cut 1 base from V and 4 bases from J, with 14 bases between. In DNA, the CDR3 is TGTGCCAGCAGCGTATCTGGGGGGGCGAGCACTGAAGCTTTCTTT. Protein product: CASSVSGGASTEAFF.

This rearrangement joins TRBV5-1 to TRBJ2-6; the D is unclear. V was pared by 7 bases and J by 0 bases, with 20 bases between. From germline, CDR1 is SGHRS and CDR2 YFSETQ. CDR3 length: 18 amino acids. The CDR3 loop reads CASFPLWGSYSGANVLTF. The CDR3 DNA is TGCGCCAGCTTCCCGCTATGGGGTTCCTACTCTGGGGCCAACGTCCTGACTTTC.

The V call is TRBV20-1, the J call TRBJ1-2, with D possibly matching TRBD1 (6 bases). The V end was cut by 5 bases, the J end by 0 bases, with 10 bases between. CDR1 DFQATT and CDR2 SNEGSKA come from the germline V gene (reference sequence). The CDR3 runs to 13 residues. The DNA of the CDR3 is TGCAGTGCTGACGGACAGTCTAACTATGGCTACACCTTC. The encoded protein is CSADGQSNYGYTF.

This clonotype has just a few counts. The V gene is TRBV20-1, the J gene TRBJ1-1; 8 bases line up with TRBD1. The germline gives CDR1 DFQATT, CDR2 SNEGSKA (reference sequence). With 4 bases clipped from V and 3 bases from J, the junction kept 4 bases outside the gene matches. The CDR3 has 13 residues. For the CDR3, the DNA is TGCAGTGCTACAGCGGACAGGGACACTGAAGCTTTCTTT. Its protein product is CSATADRDTEAFF.

This clonotype turned up a few times. The chain uses TRBV12-3 or TRBV12-4 and TRBJ2-5, with TRBD1 identical over 9 bases. V shed 6 bases, J shed 5 bases, and the junction held 10 bases outside the gene matches. This CDR3 has 15 residues. CDR3 DNA: TGTGCCAGCAGACGTGCTACAGGGGGCGACGAGACCCAGTACTTC. Encoded protein: CASRRATGGDETQYF.

The sample holds a few counts of this clonotype. The V call is TRBV24-1, the J call TRBJ1-2; D perhaps matches TRBD1 (5 bases). Germline V gene sequence: CDR1 KGHDR, CDR2 SFDVKD. CDR3 size: 13 residues. The V and J ends lost 5 bases and 5 bases respectively, with 11 bases between them. CDR3 in DNA: TGTGCCACCAGTGGGGAGGGACTGTATGGCTACACCTTC. This codes for CATSGEGLYGYTF.

This clonotype was counted between two and nine times. The gene calls are TRBV29-1 and TRBJ2-3; D not resolved. Trimming left V 4 bases short and J 2 bases short, with 10 bases between. Germline V gene data show CDR1 as SQVTM and CDR2 as ANQGSEA. This CDR3 region has 13 residues. CDR3 sequence: CSVAATITDTQYF. In DNA form, the CDR3 reads TGCAGCGTTGCAGCGACAATCACAGATACGCAGTATTTT.

This chain links TRBV7-7 with TRBJ2-6; D uncertain. The CDR3 totals 15 residues. Germline-derived CDR1 and CDR2 are SSHAT and FNYEAQ (reference sequence). V was shortened by 1 base and J by 0 bases, with 4 bases between the two germline ends. CDR3 in amino acids: CASSLDTSGANVLTF. For the CDR3, the DNA is TGTGCCAGCAGCTTAGACACCTCTGGGGCCAACGTCCTGACTTTC.

The CDR3 loop is CASSVARLGTEAFF. As DNA, the CDR3 is TGTGCCAGCAGCGTAGCACGCTTAGGGACTGAAGCTTTCTTT. The chain employs TRBV9 and TRBJ1-1, with D unresolved. Germline CDR1 is SGDLS and CDR2 is YYNGEE. The CDR3 totals 14 residues. Trimming left V 0 bases short and J 5 bases short, with 11 bases between.

This clonotype was detected only a few times. This chain connects TRBV4-2 to TRBJ1-2; D gene unclear. Germline-derived CDR1 and CDR2 are LGHNA and YNFKEQ. V was cut by 4 bases and J by 5 bases, with 11 bases left in between. The CDR3 loop spans 13 amino acids. The CDR3 DNA sequence: TGTGCCAGCAGCCGCAATGGGGAGTATGGCTACACCTTC. It specifies CASSRNGEYGYTF.

The CDR3: CASSLEGTGTYEKLFF. CDR3 nucleotide sequence: TGCGCCAGCAGCTTGGAGGGGACAGGGACGTACGAAAAACTGTTTTTT. The chain joins TRBV5-1 to TRBJ1-4; 9 nucleotides agree with TRBD1. The germline CDR1 and CDR2 sequences are SGHRS and YFSETQ. J gave up 8 bases and V 0 bases, and 8 bases lay outside the gene matches. The length of the CDR3 is 16 residues.

This clonotype was seen a handful of times. The V call is TRBV5-1, the J call TRBJ1-3; D unclear. CDR1 SGHRS and CDR2 YFSETQ come from the germline V gene. This CDR3 has 13 amino acids. Trimming shortened V by 0 bases and J by 8 bases, and 9 bases separated the two germline ends. In DNA, the CDR3 is TGCGCCAGCAGCTTGGCCTCAATGGACACCATATATTTT. Amino acid sequence: CASSLASMDTIYF.

The chain employs TRBV5-1 and TRBJ1-2, with a possible D match to TRBD1 (5 bases). The CDR3 is made up of 15 amino acids. V was trimmed by 0 bases and J by 0 bases, leaving 9 bases between them. Germline V gene lookup returns CDR1 SGHRS and CDR2 YFSETQ. The CDR3 DNA reads TGCGCCAGCAGCTTGGAAAGCAGGGCTAACTATGGCTACACCTTC. It yields the protein CASSLESRANYGYTF.